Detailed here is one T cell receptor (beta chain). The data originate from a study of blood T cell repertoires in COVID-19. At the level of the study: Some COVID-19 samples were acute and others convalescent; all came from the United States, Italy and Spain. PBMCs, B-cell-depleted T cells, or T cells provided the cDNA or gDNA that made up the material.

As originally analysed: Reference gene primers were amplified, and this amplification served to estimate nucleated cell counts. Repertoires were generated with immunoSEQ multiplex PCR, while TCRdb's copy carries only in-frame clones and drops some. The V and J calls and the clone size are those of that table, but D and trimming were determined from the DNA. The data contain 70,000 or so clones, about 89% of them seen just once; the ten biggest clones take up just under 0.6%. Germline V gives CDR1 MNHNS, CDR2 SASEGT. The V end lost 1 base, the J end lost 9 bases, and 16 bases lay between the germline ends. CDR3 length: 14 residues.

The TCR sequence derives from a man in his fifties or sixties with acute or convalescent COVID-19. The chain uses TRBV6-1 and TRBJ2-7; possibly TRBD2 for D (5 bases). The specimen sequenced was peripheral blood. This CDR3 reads CASSEGVRFGGQYF. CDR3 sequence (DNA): TGTGCCAGCAGTGAAGGGGTCCGTTTCGGAGGGCAGTACTTC.